The clone carrying this TCR beta chain has just a few counts. As yet, its antigen is unknown. This may arise from a read error, as a much more abundant clone is one base away. The data were taken from a study of neurological immune-mediated disorders. The time point denotes: technical triplicate 2. For the sorted libraries, roughly 1 million CD4+ or CD8+ T cells were used. V shed 5 bases and J 6 bases; nucleotides not matched to a gene: 21. CDR1 and CDR2 from the germline V gene are SGHAT and FQDESV (reference sequence). This CDR3 region has 20 residues. Synthesis of cDNA was accomplished via 5'RACE employing 10-nucleotide random UMIs. TCRdb reprocessed the 5' RACE reads with MiXCR, giving one entry per CDR3 protein. Of approximately 30,000 distinct CDR3 sequences in the sample, about 14% are singletons; the top ten hold under 6.5%. Study findings and constraints: Multiple sclerosis, the disease with the least TCR clonal expansion, fell below healthy controls, whereas HTLV-1-associated myelopathy showed the most.

J is TRBJ2-1 and V is TRBV11-1; 11 bases match TRBD2. Sample: CD4+ T cells from blood. This clonotype originated in a female donor with HTLV-1-associated myelopathy (HAM/TSP). The CDR3: CASSPGGRSGRDIGGNEQFF. The CDR3 DNA reads TGTGCCAGCAGCCCAGGGGGACGTAGCGGGAGGGACATCGGGGGCAATGAGCAGTTCTTC.